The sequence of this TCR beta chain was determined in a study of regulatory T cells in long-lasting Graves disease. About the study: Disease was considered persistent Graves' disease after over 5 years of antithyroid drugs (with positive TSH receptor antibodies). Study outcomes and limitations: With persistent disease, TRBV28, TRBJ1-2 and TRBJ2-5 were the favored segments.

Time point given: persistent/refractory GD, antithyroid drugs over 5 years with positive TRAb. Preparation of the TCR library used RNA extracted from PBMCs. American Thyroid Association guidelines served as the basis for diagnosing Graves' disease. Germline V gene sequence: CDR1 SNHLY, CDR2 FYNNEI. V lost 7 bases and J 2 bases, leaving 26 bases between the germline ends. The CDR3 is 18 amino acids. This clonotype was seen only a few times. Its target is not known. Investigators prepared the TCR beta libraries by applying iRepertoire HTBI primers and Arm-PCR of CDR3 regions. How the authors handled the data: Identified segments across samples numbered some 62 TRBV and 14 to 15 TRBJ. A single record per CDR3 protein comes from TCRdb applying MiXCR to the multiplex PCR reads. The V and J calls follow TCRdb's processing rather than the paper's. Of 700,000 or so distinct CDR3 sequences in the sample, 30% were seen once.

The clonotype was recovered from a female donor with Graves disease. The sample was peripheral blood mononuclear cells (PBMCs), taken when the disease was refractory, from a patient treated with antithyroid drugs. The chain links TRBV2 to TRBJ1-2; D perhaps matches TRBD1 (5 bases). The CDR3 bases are TGTGCCAGCACCCTGGGGGGGGGAGGTGGGGTGAAAAACTATGGCTACACCTTC. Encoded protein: CASTLGGGGGVKNYGYTF.